These T cell receptor beta chains were read from a single sample in a study of human T cells and chemical hapten exposure. MiXCR was run by TCRdb on the RACE reads, yielding one entry per CDR3 protein. This repertoire shows about 300,000 distinct CDR3 sequences, about 5% found once; its top ten account for about 7.7%. The sample was whole blood, taken in connection with sensitization to the hapten diphenylcyclopropenone (DPC). These receptors were collected from a woman under 30 with alopecia areata. Some clones in this sample may be carry-over from other donors' samples. Both conserved end residues are part of each CDR3.

CASSSQPGGYGYTF,TRBV6-5
CASSERQGLDSPLHF,TRBV5-1
CASSQDRGGFNEKLFF,TRBV4-1
CSASTTSGGQETQYF,TRBV20-1
CSVEDLTGEWNYGYTF,TRBV29-1
CASTLAGEGYTF,TRBV7-8
CASSLLGGSYEQYF,TRBV11-2
CASSQRRNSGYTF,TRBV14
CASSRQVWALHF,TRBV28
CASSLIPNSYEQYF,TRBV7-9
CASTLGGPTDTQYF,TRBV7-8
CASSLAEAKNIQYF,TRBV5-1